Shown below are 32 T cell receptor beta chains from a single sample sequenced in a study of shared clonotypes between healthy human individuals. This table comes from immunoSEQ multiplex PCR, and its TCRdb copy is limited to in-frame clones, with some not included. The sample has roughly 2.4 million clones; approximately 94% are singletons. The sample comprised naive CD4+ T cells sorted from blood. The subset denotes: CD45RA+ positively selected. These receptor sequences come from a man aged 18 to 35 in good health.

The rearrangement uses TRBV6-5 and TRBJ2-3; perhaps TRBD2 as D (6 bases). Germline loops: CDR1 MNHEY, CDR2 SVGAGI. Trimming shortened V by 6 bases and J by 3 bases, and 10 bases separated the two germline ends. The CDR3 has 13 residues. Here the CDR3 reads CASSRGNTDTQYF. The CDR3 bases are TGTGCCAGCAGCCGCGGGAATACAGATACGCAGTATTTT.

The table lists this clone with a count of one. The rearrangement links TRBV6-1 to TRBJ1-5; D perhaps matches TRBD1 (5 bases). Looked up from germline, CDR1 is MNHNS and CDR2 is SASEGT. This CDR3 contains 12 residues. The V end lost 8 bases, the J end lost 3 bases, and 8 bases lay between the germline ends. CDR3 loop: CASGAANQPQHF. As DNA, the CDR3 is TGTGCCAGCGGGGCAGCCAATCAGCCCCAGCATTTT.

This chain connects TRBV7-3 to TRBJ1-5, with a tentative D call TRBD1 (5 bases). V lost 2 bases to trimming and J lost 2 bases, with 13 bases between them. Germline CDR1 is SGHTA and CDR2 is FQGTGA. The CDR3 sequence is 16 residues long. Here the CDR3 DNA reads TGTGCCAGCAGCTTAGGGGGGTGGCAGGGCAATCAGCCCCAGCATTTT. This gives the protein CASSLGGWQGNQPQHF.

About this clone: One end of the junction does not line up with germline, which may come from a read error. The V gene is TRBV6-1, the J gene TRBJ2-5; 9 bases align to TRBD2. This CDR3 is 14 amino acids long. Germline CDR1 reads MNHNS; CDR2 reads SASEGT. For the CDR3, the DNA is TGTGCCAGCAGGGAAGCGGGGGGACAAGAGACCCAGTACTTC. It yields the protein CASREAGGQETQYF.

The table lists this clone with a count of one. V and J are TRBV4-3 and TRBJ2-3, with 8 bases lining up with TRBD2. CDR1 is LGHNA and CDR2 is YSLEER in the germline V gene. Unmatched junction bases numbered 5, after V lost 0 bases and J lost 6 bases. CDR3 length: 15 amino acids. Here the CDR3 DNA reads TGCGCCAGCAGCCAAGACCCGGGAGGGGGGGATACGCAGTATTTT. It is translated as CASSQDPGGGDTQYF.

The gene calls are TRBV15 and TRBJ2-7, with TRBD2 matching over 12 bases. Germline CDR1 is LNHNV and CDR2 is YYDKDF (reference sequence). Losses at the gene ends were 3 bases for V and 2 bases for J; bases not matched to a gene: 2. The CDR3 has 15 residues. The CDR3 is CATSSRTSGAYEQYF. The CDR3 region has the DNA TGTGCCACCAGCAGCAGGACTAGCGGGGCCTACGAGCAGTACTTC.

This chain links TRBV7-9 with TRBJ2-3, with a weak D call TRBD2 (6 bases). V was cut by 9 bases and J by 2 bases, with 12 bases left in between. The CDR3 runs 13 residues. Germline CDR1 SEHNR, CDR2 FQNEAQ (reference sequence). CDR3 nucleotide sequence: TGTGCCAGTTCACGCGGGGTCACAGATACGCAGTATTTT. It translates to CASSRGVTDTQYF.

The V and J genes are TRBV12-5 and TRBJ2-2, with a weak D call TRBD1 (6 bases). The V end was cut by 0 bases, the J end by 1 base, with 12 bases between. CDR1 is LGHNT, CDR2 FRNRAP, per germline. The CDR3 spans 17 residues. CDR3 in DNA: TGTGCTAGTGGTTTGGTACTATCGGACAGGAACACCGGGGAGCTGTTTTTT. This encodes CASGLVLSDRNTGELFF.

About this clone: At one end the junction does not follow the germline gene, possibly because of a read error. This chain links TRBV5-8 with TRBJ2-1; TRBD1 matches 10 bases. This CDR3 has 16 residues. Germline V CDR1 and CDR2: SGHTS, YDEGEE. CDR3 region: CASRLGRDRGGGEQFF. CDR3 DNA sequence: TGTGCCAGCAGGTTGGGCCGGGACAGGGGCGGCGGTGAGCAGTTCTTC.

V is TRBV4-1 and J is TRBJ1-3; 8 nucleotides align to TRBD1. CDR3 length: 16 residues. Germline V lookup: CDR1 MGHRA, CDR2 YSYEKL. J lost 0 bases, V lost 6 bases, and 7 bases had no gene match. CDR3 DNA sequence: TGCGCCAGCAGGGCGACAGGGGCGTACTCTGGAAACACCATATATTTT. Residues: CASRATGAYSGNTIYF.

The chain joins TRBV5-6 to TRBJ1-1; D gene uncertain. CDR1 and CDR2 from the germline V gene are SGHDT and YYEEEE. This CDR3 region has 15 residues. V was shortened by 1 base and J by 8 bases, with 18 bases between the two germline ends. CDR3 loop: CASSLPSSGPWEAFF. The DNA for the CDR3 is TGTGCCAGCAGCTTGCCATCGTCGGGCCCTTGGGAAGCTTTCTTT.

In nucleotides, the CDR3 is TGTGCCAGCACCGAGCTCAACGGGGGAAACACCATATATTTT. Amino acid sequence: CASTELNGGNTIYF. The chain carries TRBV5-6 and TRBJ1-3, with D unclear. CDR1 is SGHDT and CDR2 is YYEEEE in the germline V gene. The V and J ends lost 6 bases and 4 bases respectively, with 14 bases between them. The CDR3 is 14 residues long.

Concerning this clone: The sample has other DNA sequences that encode this CDR3 too. V and J are TRBV5-1 and TRBJ1-1; D is unclear. The CDR3 has 14 residues. Per germline, CDR1 SGHRS and CDR2 YFSETQ. The V end was cut by 5 bases, the J end by 2 bases, with 13 bases between. The CDR3 protein is CASSFDTPNTEAFF. The CDR3 DNA follows: TGCGCCAGCAGTTTTGACACCCCCAACACTGAAGCTTTCTTT.

The rearrangement joins TRBV4-1 to TRBJ2-7; 10 nucleotides align to TRBD2. CDR1 is MGHRA and CDR2 is YSYEKL in the germline V gene. V shed 1 base, J shed 2 bases, and the junction held 8 bases outside the gene matches. This CDR3 is 17 amino acids long. CDR3 coding DNA: TGCGCCAGCAGCCAAGCAAGGACTAGCGGAGGGACCTACGAGCAGTACTTC. Encoded protein: CASSQARTSGGTYEQYF.

The chain joins TRBV27 to TRBJ1-5; D ambiguous. The V gene's germline CDR1 is MNHEY and CDR2 SMNVEV (reference sequence). Trimming pared 2 bases from V and 6 bases from J, leaving 8 bases between. There are 13 residues in the CDR3. In DNA, the CDR3 is TGTGCCAGCAGTTTAGTGTCGGGTCAGCCCCAGCATTTT. It codes for CASSLVSGQPQHF.

V usage is TRBV30 and J usage is TRBJ2-5, with D tentatively TRBD2 (5 bases). CDR1 is GTSNPN, CDR2 SVGIG, per germline (reference sequence). With 0 bases removed from V and 5 bases from J, the gap between germline ends came to 10 bases. The CDR3 covers 13 residues. CDR3 in amino acids: CAWSVQLVETQYF. CDR3 nucleotide sequence: TGTGCCTGGAGTGTACAACTAGTTGAGACCCAGTACTTC.

Points on this clone: The same CDR3 also results from other DNA sequences found in this sample. The chain recombines TRBV18 with TRBJ1-5; the D is unclear. The germline gives CDR1 KGHSH, CDR2 LQKENI. Trimming stripped 4 bases from V and 3 bases from J, with 7 bases between. The CDR3 spans 13 residues. CDR3 DNA: TGTGCCAGCTCACAGGGAAACAATCAGCCCCAGCATTTT. It specifies CASSQGNNQPQHF.

The J gene is TRBJ1-2, the V gene TRBV19, with 8 bases aligning to TRBD1. This CDR3 has 17 amino acids. The junction had 17 bases not matched to a gene; V was cut back by 5 bases and J by 6 bases. Germline CDR1 reads LNHDA; CDR2 reads SQIVND (reference sequence). CDR3 nucleotides: TGTGCCAGTAGTTCGACAGGGGCGGGACCCCCATGGGATGGCTACACCTTC. Amino acid sequence: CASSSTGAGPPWDGYTF.

This chain joins TRBV19 and TRBJ1-3; D gene unclear. The CDR3 runs to 17 residues. V was clipped by 4 bases and J by 1 base, with 17 bases between them. Germline V lookup: CDR1 LNHDA, CDR2 SQIVND (reference sequence). This chain's CDR3 is CASSTRVALLSGNTIYF. CDR3 in DNA: TGTGCCAGTAGTACTCGGGTGGCCCTACTTTCTGGAAACACCATATATTTT. The full variable domain, its missing parts supplied by reference TRBV19 and TRBJ1-3, is DGGITQSPKYLFRKEGQNVTLSCEQNLNHDAMYWYRQDPGQGLRLIYYSQIVNDFQKGDIAEGYSVSREKKESFPLTVTSAQKNPTAFYLCASSTRVALLSGNTIYFGEGSWLTVV.

This chain links TRBV6-1 with TRBJ1-1; D ambiguous. Trimming shortened V by 7 bases and J by 6 bases, and 15 bases separated the two germline ends. The CDR3 runs to 13 residues. Germline CDR1 and CDR2: MNHNS and SASEGT. The DNA for the CDR3 is TGTGCCAGCATGCTCTGGACTAACGCTGAAGCTTTCTTT. This sequence encodes CASMLWTNAEAFF.

This sequence joins TRBV28 and TRBJ1-1, with a tentative D call TRBD1 (5 bases). The CDR3 is 14 residues long. In germline, CDR1 is MDHEN, CDR2 SYDVKM. Trimming took 6 bases from V and 5 from J, leaving 16 bases between them. The DNA of the CDR3 is TGTGCCAGCAGCCCGGGAGGGGTGTGGACTGAAGCTTTCTTT. This encodes CASSPGGVWTEAFF.

To note about this clone: Distinct nucleotide sequences in the sample also encode this CDR3. The chain has TRBV6-4 and TRBJ2-7; 7 bases agree with TRBD1. V was clipped by 4 bases and J by 3 bases; unmatched bases: 3. The CDR3 totals 13 residues. Germline V gene lookup returns CDR1 MRHNA and CDR2 SNTAGT. This chain's CDR3 is CASSVSGGYEQYF. For the CDR3, the DNA is TGTGCCAGCAGTGTGTCAGGGGGCTACGAGCAGTACTTC.

The chain links TRBV11-3 to TRBJ2-7; a possible D gene is TRBD2 (5 bases). Trimming left V 2 bases short and J 5 bases short, with 13 bases between. The germline gives CDR1 SGHNT, CDR2 YENEEA. The CDR3 length is 14 residues. In nucleotides, the CDR3 is TGTGCCAGCAGCTTATCCTTAGGCGGGCACGAGCAGTACTTC. The encoded protein is CASSLSLGGHEQYF.

This clone showed up just a few times. The V and J genes are TRBV29-1 and TRBJ2-2; D possibly corresponds to TRBD1 (5 bases). The V gene lost 5 bases and the J gene lost 8 bases, with 9 bases spanning the gap. This CDR3 contains 11 residues. Germline V CDR1 and CDR2: SQVTM, ANQGSEA. The CDR3 nucleotides read TGCAGCGTTTCAGGGTATGGGGAGCTGTTTTTT. It is translated as CSVSGYGELFF.

J is TRBJ1-4 and V is TRBV9; no definite D call. CDR1 is SGDLS and CDR2 is YYNGEE in the germline V gene. Trimming stripped 0 bases from V and 8 bases from J, with 11 bases between. The CDR3 sequence is 14 residues long. CDR3: CASSVAGGSEKLFF. CDR3 nucleotide sequence: TGTGCCAGCAGCGTAGCAGGCGGGAGCGAAAAACTGTTTTTT.

This sequence joins TRBV29-1 and TRBJ1-1, with D perhaps TRBD1 (5 bases). Looked up from germline, CDR1 is SQVTM and CDR2 is ANQGSEA. This CDR3 is 16 amino acids long. Trimming left V 4 bases short and J 0 bases short, with 18 bases between. CDR3 amino acids: CSVGLGGGVLNTEAFF. Written as DNA, the CDR3 is TGCAGCGTTGGTCTGGGGGGAGGGGTCCTGAACACTGAAGCTTTCTTT.

The CDR3 spells CASSLNGQGSGETQYF. CDR3 nucleotides: TGTGCCAGCAGTTTGAATGGTCAGGGGAGCGGGGAGACCCAGTACTTC. The J gene is TRBJ2-5, the V gene TRBV27; perhaps D is TRBD1 or TRBD2 (6 bases each). Germline V gene lookup returns CDR1 MNHEY and CDR2 SMNVEV (reference sequence). V gave up 3 bases and J gave up 5 bases, with 19 bases separating them. This CDR3 spans 16 amino acids.

The chain uses TRBV5-4 and TRBJ2-3, with TRBD2 matching 15 bases. V lost 4 bases, J lost 1 base, and 4 bases stayed unmatched. CDR1 is SGHNT, CDR2 YYREEE, per germline (reference sequence). CDR3 length: 17 amino acids. The CDR3 reads CASSPRTSGGGTDTQYF. The CDR3 DNA sequence: TGTGCCAGCAGCCCGCGGACTAGCGGGGGGGGCACAGATACGCAGTATTTT.

J is TRBJ2-7 and V is TRBV11-2; D gene unclear. The CDR3 contains 13 residues. Germline V gene data show CDR1 as SGHAT and CDR2 as FQNNGV. Trimming stripped 5 bases from V and 4 bases from J, with 12 bases between. CDR3: CASSPLVRYEQYF. The CDR3 DNA reads TGTGCCAGCAGCCCCCTCGTGAGGTACGAGCAGTACTTC.

Notes on this clone: Additional DNA sequences in this sample encode the identical CDR3. V and J are TRBV10-3 and TRBJ1-1; no firm D call. The ends were cut back, 4 bases at V and 3 bases at J, with 3 bases in the middle. Germline V gene lookup returns CDR1 ENHRY and CDR2 SYGVKD. The CDR3 has 11 residues. The DNA for the CDR3 is TGTGCCATCAGTGGGGACACTGAAGCTTTCTTT. Translating it yields CAISGDTEAFF.

The rearrangement uses TRBV4-3 and TRBJ2-6, with D tentatively TRBD1 (7 bases). The CDR3 loop spans 17 amino acids. V shed 0 bases and J shed 3 bases, with 12 bases lying between them. Germline values: CDR1 LGHNA, CDR2 YSLEER. CDR3 nucleotide sequence: TGCGCCAGCAGCCAAGAGCGGAGGGGGCTTGGGGCCAACGTCCTGACTTTC. Translated, it gives CASSQERRGLGANVLTF.

J is TRBJ1-4 and V is TRBV30, with 9 positions matching TRBD1. After removal of 2 bases from V and 8 bases from J, the junction contained 6 bases not matched to a gene. Germline V CDR1 and CDR2: GTSNPN, SVGIG (reference sequence). The CDR3 contains 14 residues. The CDR3 sequence: CAWSLGTGIEKLFF. In nucleotides, the CDR3 is TGTGCCTGGAGTCTGGGGACAGGGATCGAAAAACTGTTTTTT.